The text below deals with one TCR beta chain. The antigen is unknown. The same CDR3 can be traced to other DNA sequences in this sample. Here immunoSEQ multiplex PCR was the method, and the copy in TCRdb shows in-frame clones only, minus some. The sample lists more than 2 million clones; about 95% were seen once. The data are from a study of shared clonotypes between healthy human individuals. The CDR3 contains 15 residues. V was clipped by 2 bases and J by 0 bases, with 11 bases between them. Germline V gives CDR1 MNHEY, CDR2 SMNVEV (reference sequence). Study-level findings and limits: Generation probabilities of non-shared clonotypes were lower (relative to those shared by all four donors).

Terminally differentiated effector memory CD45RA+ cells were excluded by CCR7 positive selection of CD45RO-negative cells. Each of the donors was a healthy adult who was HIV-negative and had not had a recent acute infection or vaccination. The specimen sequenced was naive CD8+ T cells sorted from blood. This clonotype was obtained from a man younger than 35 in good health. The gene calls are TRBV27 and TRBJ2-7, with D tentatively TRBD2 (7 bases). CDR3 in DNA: TGTGCCAGCAGTTTAGGGGGGGGCGGCTCCTACGAGCAGTACTTC. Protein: CASSLGGGGSYEQYF.